The T cell receptor (beta chain) under discussion was sequenced for a study of T-cell memory formation after mild COVID-19. As for this clonotype: Its specificity is not known.

Study results and caveats: The study found contracting CD4+ clones mainly in CM and EM and contracting CD8+ clones in EMRA.

One entry per CDR3 protein results from TCRdb running MiXCR on the 5' RACE reads. This sample yields roughly 250,000 distinct CDR3 sequences, of which over 15% are seen a single time; 22% belongs to the top ten. CDR3 length: 11 amino acids. V was pared by 2 bases and J by 8 bases, with 6 bases between. Germline V gene data show CDR1 as MNHEY and CDR2 as SVGAGI. V gene TRBV6-5 combines with J gene TRBJ1-2; D unresolved. The receptor was derived from a man aged 18 to 30 who had mild COVID-19 (a few samples of this study predate the infection). Cell type and time point are not known. The specimen was PBMCs or a T cell subset sorted from them (not recorded which). CDR3 region: CASSYGQGYTF. The CDR3 DNA reads TGTGCCAGCAGTTACGGTCAGGGCTACACCTTC.